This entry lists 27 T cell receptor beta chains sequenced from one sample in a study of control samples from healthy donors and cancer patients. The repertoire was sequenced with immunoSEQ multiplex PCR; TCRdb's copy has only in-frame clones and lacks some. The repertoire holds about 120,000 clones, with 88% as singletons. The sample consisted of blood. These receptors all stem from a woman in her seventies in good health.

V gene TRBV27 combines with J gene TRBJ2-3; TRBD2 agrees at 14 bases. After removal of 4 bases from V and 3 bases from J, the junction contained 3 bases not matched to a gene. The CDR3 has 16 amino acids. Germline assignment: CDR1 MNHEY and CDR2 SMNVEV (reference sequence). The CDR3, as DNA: TGTGCCAGCAGTTCCAGACTAGCGGGGGGGACAGATACGCAGTATTTT. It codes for CASSSRLAGGTDTQYF.

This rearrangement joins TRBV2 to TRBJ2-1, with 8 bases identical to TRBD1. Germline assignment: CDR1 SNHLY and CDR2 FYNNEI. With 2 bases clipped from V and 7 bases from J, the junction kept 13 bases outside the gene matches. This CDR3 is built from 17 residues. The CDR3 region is CASSESPAQGAKNEQFF. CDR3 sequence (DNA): TGTGCCAGCAGTGAATCACCTGCGCAGGGGGCTAAGAATGAGCAGTTCTTC.

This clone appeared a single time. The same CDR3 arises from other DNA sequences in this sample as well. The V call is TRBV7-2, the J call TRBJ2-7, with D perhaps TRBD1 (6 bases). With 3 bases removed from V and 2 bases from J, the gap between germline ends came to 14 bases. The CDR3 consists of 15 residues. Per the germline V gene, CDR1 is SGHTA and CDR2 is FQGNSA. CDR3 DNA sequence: TGTGCCAGCAGCTTGAAGGCAGGGGAAACCTACGAGCAGTACTTC. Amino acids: CASSLKAGETYEQYF.

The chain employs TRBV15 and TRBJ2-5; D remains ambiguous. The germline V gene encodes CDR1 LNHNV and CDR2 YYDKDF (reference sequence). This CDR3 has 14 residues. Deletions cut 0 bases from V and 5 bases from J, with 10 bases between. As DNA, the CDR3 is TGTGCCACCAGCAGAGACAGTATAACGGAGACCCAGTACTTC. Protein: CATSRDSITETQYF.

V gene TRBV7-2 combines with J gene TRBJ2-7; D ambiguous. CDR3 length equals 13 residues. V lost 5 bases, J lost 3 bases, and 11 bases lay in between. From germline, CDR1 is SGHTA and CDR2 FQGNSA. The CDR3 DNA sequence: TGTGCCAGCAGCCCTCCTTCGGGCTACGAGCAGTACTTC. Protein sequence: CASSPPSGYEQYF.

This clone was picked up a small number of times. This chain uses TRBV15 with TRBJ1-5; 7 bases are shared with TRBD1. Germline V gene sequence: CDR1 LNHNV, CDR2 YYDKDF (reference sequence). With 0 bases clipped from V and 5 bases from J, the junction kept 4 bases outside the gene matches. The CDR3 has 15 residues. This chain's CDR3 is CATSRDRQGHQPQHF. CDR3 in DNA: TGTGCCACCAGCAGAGACAGACAGGGCCATCAGCCCCAGCATTTT.

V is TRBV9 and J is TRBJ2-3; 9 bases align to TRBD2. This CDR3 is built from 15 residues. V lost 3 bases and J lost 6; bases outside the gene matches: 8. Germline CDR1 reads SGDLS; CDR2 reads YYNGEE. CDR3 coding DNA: TGTGCCAGCAGCGGGGCTAGCGGGGAGTCGGATACGCAGTATTTT. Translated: CASSGASGESDTQYF.

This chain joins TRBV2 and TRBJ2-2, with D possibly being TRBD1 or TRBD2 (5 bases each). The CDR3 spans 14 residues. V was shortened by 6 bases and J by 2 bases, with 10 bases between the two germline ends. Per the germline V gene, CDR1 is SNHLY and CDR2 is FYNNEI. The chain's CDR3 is CASRGTGNTGELFF. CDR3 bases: TGTGCCAGCAGAGGGACGGGTAACACCGGGGAGCTGTTTTTT.

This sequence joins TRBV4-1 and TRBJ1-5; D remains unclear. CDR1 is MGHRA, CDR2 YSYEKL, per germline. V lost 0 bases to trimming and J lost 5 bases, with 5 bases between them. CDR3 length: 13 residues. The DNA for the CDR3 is TGCGCCAGCAGCCAAGAACAGTATCAGCCCCAGCATTTT. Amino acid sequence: CASSQEQYQPQHF.

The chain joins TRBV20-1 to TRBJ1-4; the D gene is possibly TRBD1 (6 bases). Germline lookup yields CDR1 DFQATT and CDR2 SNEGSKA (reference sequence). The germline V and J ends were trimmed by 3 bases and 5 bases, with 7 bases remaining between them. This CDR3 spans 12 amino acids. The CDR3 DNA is TGCAGTGCTAGTCAGGGGAATGAAAAACTGTTTTTT. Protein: CSASQGNEKLFF.

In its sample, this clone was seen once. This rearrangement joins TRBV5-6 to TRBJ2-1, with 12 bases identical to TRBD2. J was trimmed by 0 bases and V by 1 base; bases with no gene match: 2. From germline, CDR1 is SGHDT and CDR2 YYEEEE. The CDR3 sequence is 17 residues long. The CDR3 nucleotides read TGTGCCAGCAGCTTGACTAGCGGGGGGTTCTCCTACAATGAGCAGTTCTTC. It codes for CASSLTSGGFSYNEQFF. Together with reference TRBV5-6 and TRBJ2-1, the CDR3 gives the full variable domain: DAGVTQSPTHLIKTRGQQVTLRCSPKSGHDTVSWYQQALGQGPQFIFQYYEEEERQRGNFPDRFSGHQFPNYSSELNVNALLLGDSALYLCASSLTSGGFSYNEQFFGPGTRLTVL.

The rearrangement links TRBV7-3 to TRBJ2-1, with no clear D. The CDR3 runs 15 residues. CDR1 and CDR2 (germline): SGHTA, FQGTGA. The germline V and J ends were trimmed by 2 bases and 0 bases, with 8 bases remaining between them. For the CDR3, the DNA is TGTGCCAGCAGCTTATTCGTTAGCTCCTACAATGAGCAGTTCTTC. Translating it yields CASSLFVSSYNEQFF.

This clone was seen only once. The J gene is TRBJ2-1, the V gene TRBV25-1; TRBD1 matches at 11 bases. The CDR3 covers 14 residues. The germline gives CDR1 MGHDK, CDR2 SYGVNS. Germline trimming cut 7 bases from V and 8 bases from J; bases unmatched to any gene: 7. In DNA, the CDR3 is TGTGCCAGCAACCACGGACAGGGGGCTCATGAGCAGTTCTTC. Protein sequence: CASNHGQGAHEQFF.

The CDR3 bases are TGTGCCAGCAGTTACTCGAGGACAGGTACCTACGAGCAGTACTTC. Amino acid sequence: CASSYSRTGTYEQYF. The V call is TRBV6-5, the J call TRBJ2-7, with TRBD1 identical over 7 bases. The CDR3 has 15 amino acids. Germline V lookup: CDR1 MNHEY, CDR2 SVGAGI. Trimming removed 0 bases from V and 2 bases from J; junction bases left unmatched: 4.

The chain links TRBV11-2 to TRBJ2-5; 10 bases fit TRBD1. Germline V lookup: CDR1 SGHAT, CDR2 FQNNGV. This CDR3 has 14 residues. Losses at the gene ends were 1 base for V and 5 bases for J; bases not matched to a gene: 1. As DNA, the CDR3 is TGTGCCAGCAGCTTAGGGGGACAGGGGGAGACCCAGTACTTC. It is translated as CASSLGGQGETQYF.

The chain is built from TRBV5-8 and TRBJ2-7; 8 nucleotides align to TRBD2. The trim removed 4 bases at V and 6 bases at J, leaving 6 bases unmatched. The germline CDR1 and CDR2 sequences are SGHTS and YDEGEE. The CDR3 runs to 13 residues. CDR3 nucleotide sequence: TGTGCCAGCAGCCCCGGGACTAGGGGCGAGCAGTACTTC. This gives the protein CASSPGTRGEQYF.

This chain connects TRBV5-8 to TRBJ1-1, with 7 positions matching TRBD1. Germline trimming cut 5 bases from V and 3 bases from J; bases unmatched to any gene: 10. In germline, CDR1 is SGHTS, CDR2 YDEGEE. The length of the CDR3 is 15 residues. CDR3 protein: CASRQTGQWDTEAFF. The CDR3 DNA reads TGTGCCAGCAGACAGACGGGACAGTGGGACACTGAAGCTTTCTTT.

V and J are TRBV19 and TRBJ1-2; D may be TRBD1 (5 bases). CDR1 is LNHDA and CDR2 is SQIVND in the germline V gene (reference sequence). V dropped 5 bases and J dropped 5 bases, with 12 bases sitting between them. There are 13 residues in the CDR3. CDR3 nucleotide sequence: TGTGCCAGTAGTCCCGGGGGGGGATATGGCTACACCTTC. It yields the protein CASSPGGGYGYTF.

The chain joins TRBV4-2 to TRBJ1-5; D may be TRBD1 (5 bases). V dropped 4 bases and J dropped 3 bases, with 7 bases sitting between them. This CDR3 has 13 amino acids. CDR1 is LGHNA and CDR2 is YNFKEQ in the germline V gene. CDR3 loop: CASSPGVNQPQHF. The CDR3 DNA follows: TGTGCCAGCAGCCCGGGGGTCAATCAGCCCCAGCATTTT.

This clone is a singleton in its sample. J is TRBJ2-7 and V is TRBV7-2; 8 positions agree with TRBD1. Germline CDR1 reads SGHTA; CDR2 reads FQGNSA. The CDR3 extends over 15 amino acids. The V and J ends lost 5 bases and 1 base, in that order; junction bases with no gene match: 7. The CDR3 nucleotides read TGTGCCAGCAGCCCGGACAGGGCCTCTTCCTACGAGCAGTACTTC. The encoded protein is CASSPDRASSYEQYF.

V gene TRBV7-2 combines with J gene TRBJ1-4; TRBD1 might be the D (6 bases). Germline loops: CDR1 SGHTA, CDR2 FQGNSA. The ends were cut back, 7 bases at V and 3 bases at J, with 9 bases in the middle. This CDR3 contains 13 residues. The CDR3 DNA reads TGTGCCAGCAACAACAGGGCTAATGAAAAACTGTTTTTT. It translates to CASNNRANEKLFF.

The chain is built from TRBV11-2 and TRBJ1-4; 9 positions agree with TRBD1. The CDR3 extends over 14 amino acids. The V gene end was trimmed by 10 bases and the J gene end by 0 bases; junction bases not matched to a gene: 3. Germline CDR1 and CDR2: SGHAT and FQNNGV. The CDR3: CATGQGTTNEKLFF. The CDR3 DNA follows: TGTGCCACGGGACAGGGCACAACTAATGAAAAACTGTTTTTT.

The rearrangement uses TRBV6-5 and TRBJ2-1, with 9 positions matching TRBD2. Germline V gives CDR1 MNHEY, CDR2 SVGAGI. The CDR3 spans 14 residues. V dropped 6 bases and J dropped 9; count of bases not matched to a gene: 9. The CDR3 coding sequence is TGTGCCAGCAGGACCGGAGCGGGGGGCGGTGAGCAGTTCTTC. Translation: CASRTGAGGGEQFF.

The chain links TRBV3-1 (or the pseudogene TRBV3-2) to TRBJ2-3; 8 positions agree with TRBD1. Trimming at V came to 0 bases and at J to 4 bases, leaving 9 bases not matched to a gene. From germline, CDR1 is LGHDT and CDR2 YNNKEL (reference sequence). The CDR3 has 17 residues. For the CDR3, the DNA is TGTGCCAGCAGCCAAGATCATACGGACAGGGCGGCAGATACGCAGTATTTT. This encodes CASSQDHTDRAADTQYF.

The CDR3 nucleotides read TGTGCCAGCAGTAGCCCCAGAAATGTAAATGAGCAGTTCTTC. Its translation is CASSSPRNVNEQFF. The chain couples TRBV6-2 or TRBV6-3 to TRBJ2-1; no definite D call. Germline V gene lookup returns CDR1 MNHEY and CDR2 SVGEGT. The CDR3 is 14 residues long. Trimming shortened V by 5 bases and J by 7 bases, and 15 bases separated the two germline ends.

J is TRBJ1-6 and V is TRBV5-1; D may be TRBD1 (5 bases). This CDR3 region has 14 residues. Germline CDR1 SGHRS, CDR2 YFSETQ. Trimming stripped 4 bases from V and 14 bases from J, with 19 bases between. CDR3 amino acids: CASSARGGEGTLHF. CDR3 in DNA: TGCGCCAGCAGCGCTCGGGGAGGCGAGGGGACCCTCCACTTT.

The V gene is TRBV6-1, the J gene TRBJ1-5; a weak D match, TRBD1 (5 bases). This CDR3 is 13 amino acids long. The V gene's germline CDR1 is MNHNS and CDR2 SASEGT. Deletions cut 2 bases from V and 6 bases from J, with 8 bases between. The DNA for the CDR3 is TGTGCCAGCAGTGAACTCGGGGCTCAGCCCCAGCATTTT. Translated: CASSELGAQPQHF.